A single sample gave rise to the 32 T cell receptor beta chains below, sequenced in a study of T cell responses to AZD1222 COVID-19 vaccine. The assay was immunoSEQ multiplex PCR, and TCRdb's table has in-frame clones only and misses some. Among about 160,000 clones, roughly nine tenths were seen once, and the ten largest hold 1.9%. Sequenced material: peripheral blood, taken on day 0 of AZD1222 vaccination. The receptors come from an adult in good health.

The V call is TRBV27, the J call TRBJ1-2, with TRBD1 as a possible D gene (6 bases). V was shortened by 8 bases and J by 3 bases, with 13 bases between the two germline ends. Per germline, CDR1 MNHEY and CDR2 SMNVEV (reference sequence). CDR3 size: 13 residues. As DNA, the CDR3 is TGTGCCAGCGGACTGGACAGCTACTATGGCTACACCTTC. Translation gives CASGLDSYYGYTF.

The chain links TRBV29-1 to TRBJ1-2, with 7 nucleotides matching TRBD1. Germline-derived CDR1 and CDR2 are SQVTM and ANQGSEA. The CDR3 has 13 amino acids. Trimming removed 7 bases from V and 6 bases from J; junction bases left unmatched: 11. The CDR3: CSASPQGGDGYTF. The DNA of the CDR3 is TGCAGCGCCTCCCCTCAGGGGGGGGATGGCTACACCTTC.

This clone was recorded once. The V gene is TRBV4-3, the J gene TRBJ2-1; D is unclear. V lost 3 bases to trimming and J lost 7 bases, with 10 bases between them. The CDR3 sequence is 13 residues long. The germline V gene has CDR1 LGHNA and CDR2 YSLEER. CDR3 nucleotide sequence: TGCGCCAGCAGCCAGGGCGTGTTGAATGAGCAGTTCTTC. Protein product: CASSQGVLNEQFF.

The chain links TRBV28 to TRBJ1-1; D unresolved. V dropped 2 bases and J dropped 8 bases, with 18 bases sitting between them. This CDR3 has 15 residues. The germline V gene has CDR1 MDHEN and CDR2 SYDVKM. In DNA, the CDR3 is TGTGCCAGCAGTTTAATCCAAATTGCTGAGAGAGAAGCTTTCTTT. Amino acid sequence: CASSLIQIAEREAFF.

The chain is built from TRBV6-5 and TRBJ1-1, with D possibly being TRBD1 (6 bases). The V gene lost 6 bases and the J gene lost 3 bases, with 14 bases spanning the gap. CDR1 is MNHEY, CDR2 SVGAGI, per germline. The CDR3 totals 14 residues. CDR3 loop: CASRVRGVYTEAFF. CDR3 bases: TGTGCCAGCAGGGTCAGGGGAGTGTACACTGAAGCTTTCTTT.

V and J are TRBV10-3 and TRBJ2-7; D might be TRBD2 (6 bases). The V gene lost 6 bases and the J gene lost 6 bases, with 12 bases spanning the gap. Germline CDR1 ENHRY, CDR2 SYGVKD. The CDR3 totals 12 residues. CDR3 DNA: TGTGCCATCAGCCCGGGAGACAGCGAGCAGTACTTC. It translates to CAISPGDSEQYF.

The gene calls are TRBV5-1 and TRBJ2-6; D is possibly TRBD2 (5 bases). Germline values: CDR1 SGHRS, CDR2 YFSETQ. This CDR3 is built from 17 residues. The ends were cut back, 4 bases at V and 2 bases at J, with 16 bases in the middle. As DNA, the CDR3 is TGCGCCAGCAGCCCTAGGCAGATGGAGGCTGGGGCCAACGTCCTGACTTTC. Protein product: CASSPRQMEAGANVLTF. Complete variable domain (other parts from reference TRBV5-1 and TRBJ2-6): KAGVTQTPRYLIKTRGQQVTLSCSPISGHRSVSWYQQTPGQGLQFLFEYFSETQRNKGNFPGRFSGRQFSNSRSEMNVSTLELGDSALYLCASSPRQMEAGANVLTFGAGSRLTVL.

The J gene is TRBJ1-5, the V gene TRBV7-9; no definite D call. There are 14 residues in the CDR3. The germline V and J ends were trimmed by 1 base and 9 bases, with 13 bases remaining between them. Germline CDR1 SEHNR, CDR2 FQNEAQ (reference sequence). Written as DNA, the CDR3 is TGTGCCAGCAGCTTAGGGGAATTCACTCCGCCCCAGCATTTT. Its translation: CASSLGEFTPPQHF.

The CDR3 loop reads CASGKGAGSGSGANVLTF. In DNA, the CDR3 is TGTGCCAGCGGCAAGGGAGCGGGATCAGGCTCTGGGGCCAACGTCCTGACTTTC. This chain connects TRBV4-2 to TRBJ2-6; 7 nucleotides agree with TRBD2. Germline-derived CDR1 and CDR2 are LGHNA and YNFKEQ. This CDR3 has 18 residues. J gave up 0 bases and V 8 bases, and 13 bases lay outside the gene matches.

The sample holds one count of this clone. The chain couples TRBV12-5 to TRBJ1-2; no clear D. The CDR3 is 12 amino acids. The germline V gene has CDR1 LGHNT and CDR2 FRNRAP. V lost 2 bases, J lost 4 bases, and 5 bases lay in between. CDR3 sequence reads: CASGLYGYGYTF. The CDR3 DNA follows: TGTGCTAGTGGTTTGTATGGCTATGGCTACACCTTC.

CDR3 bases: TGTGCCTGGAGCCTAGAGGGGTTCTCACCCCTCCACTTT. Its protein product is CAWSLEGFSPLHF. The chain couples TRBV30 to TRBJ1-6, with D maybe TRBD1 (5 bases). The CDR3 contains 13 residues. Germline CDR1 is GTSNPN and CDR2 is SVGIG (reference sequence). V was shortened by 3 bases and J by 10 bases, with 13 bases between the two germline ends.

CDR3 region: CAWSANPYGGRNYEQYF. The CDR3 DNA reads as TGTGCCTGGAGTGCCAATCCATACGGGGGACGGAACTACGAGCAGTACTTC. V gene TRBV30 combines with J gene TRBJ2-7; a possible D gene is TRBD2 (6 bases). The CDR3 totals 17 residues. CDR1 and CDR2 from the germline V gene are GTSNPN and SVGIG (reference sequence). Trimming shortened V by 1 base and J by 3 bases, and 22 bases separated the two germline ends.

The chain uses TRBV3-1 (or the pseudogene TRBV3-2) and TRBJ1-2, with TRBD1 matching over 8 bases. Germline trimming cut 0 bases from V and 4 bases from J; bases unmatched to any gene: 4. The CDR3 length is 15 residues. Germline V gene data show CDR1 as LGHDT and CDR2 as YNNKEL (reference sequence). CDR3 protein: CASSQDPTGVYGYTF. The CDR3 bases are TGTGCCAGCAGCCAAGATCCGACAGGGGTCTATGGCTACACCTTC.

The V and J genes are TRBV11-2 and TRBJ1-6; D not resolved. Germline CDR1 reads SGHAT; CDR2 reads FQNNGV. V shed 2 bases and J shed 7 bases, with 9 bases lying between them. The CDR3 runs 14 residues. CDR3 coding DNA: TGTGCCAGCAGCTTATTCGGGCAGAATTCACCCCTCCACTTT. Translated: CASSLFGQNSPLHF.

This chain links TRBV30 with TRBJ2-1; no reliable D call. The CDR3 is 14 amino acids. V gave up 6 bases and J gave up 2 bases, with 14 bases separating them. Germline-derived CDR1 and CDR2 are GTSNPN and SVGIG (reference sequence). The CDR3 DNA reads TGTGCCTGCCATGACACGCAGACCTACAATGAGCAGTTCTTC. Translation: CACHDTQTYNEQFF.

V and J are TRBV6-2 or TRBV6-3 and TRBJ1-2; D ambiguous. Germline-derived CDR1 and CDR2 are MNHEY and SVGEGT. V lost 6 bases and J 3 bases, leaving 8 bases between the germline ends. CDR3 length: 12 residues. The CDR3 is CASSDVYYGYTF. CDR3 DNA: TGTGCCAGCAGCGACGTCTACTATGGCTACACCTTC.

In DNA form, the CDR3 reads TGTGCCAGCAGGGAAACTGGGACCGGGGGACCCCTTGGCTACACCTTC. Translation gives CASRETGTGGPLGYTF. The chain uses TRBV6-1 and TRBJ1-2; weak D call: TRBD1 (5 bases). Per the germline V gene, CDR1 is MNHNS and CDR2 is SASEGT. V was clipped by 6 bases and J by 7 bases, with 24 bases between them. The CDR3 is 16 residues long.

V is TRBV28 and J is TRBJ1-6, with 9 bases fitting TRBD1. The CDR3 consists of 16 residues. The ends lost 4 bases at V and 13 bases at J; junction bases unmatched: 14. The germline V gene has CDR1 MDHEN and CDR2 SYDVKM. CDR3 DNA sequence: TGTGCCAGCAGTTGGCTTGGGGACAGGGCCCCGGGTCCCCTCCACTTT. It encodes CASSWLGDRAPGPLHF.

V usage is TRBV18 and J usage is TRBJ1-1; D unclear. The CDR3 runs to 14 residues. Germline CDR1 KGHSH, CDR2 LQKENI. The V and J ends lost 3 bases and 1 base respectively, with 9 bases between them. This chain's CDR3 is CASSPPDGNTEAFF. The CDR3 DNA is TGTGCCAGCTCACCCCCCGATGGGAACACTGAAGCTTTCTTT.

This clone was detected once. This chain links TRBV7-8 with TRBJ2-1; D is perhaps TRBD1 or TRBD2 (6 bases each). This CDR3 has 13 amino acids. Trimming cost V 2 bases and J 9 bases, with 11 bases left between them. The germline gives CDR1 SGHVS, CDR2 FQNEAQ. The CDR3 region has the DNA TGTGCCAGCAGCTTAAGCCCGGGGGCTGAGCAGTTCTTC. Translating gives CASSLSPGAEQFF.

The rearrangement links TRBV5-4 to TRBJ1-2, with 7 bases fitting TRBD1. V lost 4 bases to trimming and J lost 4 bases; unmatched junction nucleotides: 4. This CDR3 has 13 residues. Germline values: CDR1 SGHNT, CDR2 YYREEE (reference sequence). CDR3: CASSEGQSYGYTF. CDR3 nucleotide sequence: TGTGCCAGCAGCGAGGGACAGAGCTATGGCTACACCTTC.

The CDR3 DNA is TGCGCCAGCAGCCAACCTACGGGCGCAACTAATGAAAAACTGTTTTTT. Encoded protein: CASSQPTGATNEKLFF. The V call is TRBV4-1, the J call TRBJ1-4, with D unclear. V lost 2 bases and J lost 0, with 10 bases in between. The V gene's germline CDR1 is MGHRA and CDR2 YSYEKL. The CDR3 consists of 16 residues.

The chain uses TRBV27 and TRBJ2-1; weak D call: TRBD2 (5 bases). The CDR3 is made up of 13 amino acids. V lost 6 bases to trimming and J lost 9 bases, with 15 bases between them. The germline V gene has CDR1 MNHEY and CDR2 SMNVEV (reference sequence). The CDR3 loop reads CASSPQGSGEQFF. In nucleotides, the CDR3 is TGTGCCAGCAGCCCCCAAGGGAGTGGTGAGCAGTTCTTC.

This sequence joins TRBV7-2 and TRBJ2-2, with D unresolved. Germline-derived CDR1 and CDR2 are SGHTA and FQGNSA. The V end lost 1 base, the J end lost 8 bases, and 8 bases lay between the germline ends. This CDR3 region has 13 residues. The CDR3 region is CASSLDYSGELFF. The DNA of the CDR3 is TGTGCCAGCAGCTTAGATTATTCGGGGGAGCTGTTTTTT.

The chain recombines TRBV7-3 with TRBJ2-1; 10 bases fit TRBD2. CDR1 is SGHTA, CDR2 FQGTGA, per germline. This CDR3 is 18 amino acids long. With V trimmed by 0 bases and J by 2 bases, 7 bases remained unmatched. The CDR3 sequence is CASSLTASGSLTYNEQFF. The CDR3 DNA reads as TGTGCCAGCAGCTTAACGGCTAGCGGGAGTCTAACCTACAATGAGCAGTTCTTC.

This chain uses TRBV7-9 with TRBJ2-7; weak D call: TRBD2 (5 bases). Looked up from germline, CDR1 is SEHNR and CDR2 is FQNEAQ (reference sequence). This CDR3 has 15 residues. V lost 2 bases and J 4 bases, leaving 15 bases between the germline ends. CDR3 DNA: TGTGCCAGCAGCTTATCCCGGGATACCCAATACGAGCAGTACTTC. This sequence encodes CASSLSRDTQYEQYF.

The chain carries TRBV11-3 and TRBJ2-3; 10 nucleotides match TRBD1. This CDR3 comprises 18 residues. Germline lookup yields CDR1 SGHNT and CDR2 YENEEA. V lost 3 bases and J lost 0; bases outside the gene matches: 9. The CDR3 here is CASSFRPPGQGSTDTQYF. The CDR3 DNA is TGTGCCAGCAGCTTTAGACCCCCGGGACAGGGGAGCACAGATACGCAGTATTTT.

The CDR3 DNA reads TGTGCCAGCAGTTCAACGGGACAGGGGTTACTCGAGACCCAGTACTTC. Residues: CASSSTGQGLLETQYF. The chain recombines TRBV27 with TRBJ2-5; 10 positions match TRBD1. The CDR3 extends over 16 amino acids. CDR1 and CDR2 from the germline V gene are MNHEY and SMNVEV (reference sequence). V trimming: 4 bases; J trimming: 5 bases; junction bases outside the gene matches: 10.

This clone was observed a single time. The chain is built from TRBV19 and TRBJ1-6; 7 bases line up with TRBD1. Germline loops: CDR1 LNHDA, CDR2 SQIVND (reference sequence). This CDR3 has 15 residues. V dropped 7 bases and J dropped 7; count of bases not matched to a gene: 10. The CDR3 sequence is CASTYMAGGNSPLHF. CDR3 sequence (DNA): TGTGCCAGTACCTACATGGCAGGGGGGAATTCACCCCTCCACTTT.

The genes are TRBV18 and TRBJ2-5; the D gene is possibly TRBD1 (5 bases). CDR1 is KGHSH and CDR2 is LQKENI in the germline V gene. V lost 0 bases to trimming and J lost 4 bases, with 12 bases between them. The CDR3 loop spans 15 amino acids. CDR3 loop: CASSPPLGPGETQYF. The DNA of the CDR3 is TGTGCCAGCTCACCACCGCTGGGGCCGGGAGAGACCCAGTACTTC.

V and J are TRBV29-1 and TRBJ1-1; D possibly corresponds to TRBD1 (5 bases). The germline gives CDR1 SQVTM, CDR2 ANQGSEA. CDR3 length: 13 amino acids. Trimming left V 6 bases short and J 1 base short, with 12 bases between. CDR3 residues: CSVRGTANTEAFF. CDR3 DNA: TGCAGCGTGAGGGGTACAGCGAACACTGAAGCTTTCTTT.

The chain couples TRBV5-4 to TRBJ2-7, with D possibly TRBD1 on 6 matching bases. Trimming cost V 4 bases and J 6 bases, with 17 bases left between them. CDR3 size: 14 residues. Germline loops: CDR1 SGHNT, CDR2 YYREEE (reference sequence). CDR3 sequence: CASSPPTGPGEQYF. CDR3 in DNA: TGTGCCAGCAGCCCGCCGACAGGCCCTGGCGAGCAGTACTTC.